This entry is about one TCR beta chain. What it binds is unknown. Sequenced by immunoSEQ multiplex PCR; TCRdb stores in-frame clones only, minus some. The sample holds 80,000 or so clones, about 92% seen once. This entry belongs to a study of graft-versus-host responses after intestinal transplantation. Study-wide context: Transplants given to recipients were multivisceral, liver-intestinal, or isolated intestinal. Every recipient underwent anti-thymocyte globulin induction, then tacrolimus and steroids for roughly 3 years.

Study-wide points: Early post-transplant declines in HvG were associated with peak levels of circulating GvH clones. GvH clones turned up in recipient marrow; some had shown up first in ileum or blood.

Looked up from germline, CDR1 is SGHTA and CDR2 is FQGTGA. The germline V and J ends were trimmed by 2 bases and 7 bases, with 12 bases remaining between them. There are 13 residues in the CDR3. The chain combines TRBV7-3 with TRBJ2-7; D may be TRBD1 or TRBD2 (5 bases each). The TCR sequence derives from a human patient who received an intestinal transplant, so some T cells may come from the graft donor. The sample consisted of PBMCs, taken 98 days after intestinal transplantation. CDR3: CASSLGGEREQYF. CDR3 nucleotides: TGTGCCAGCAGCTTAGGGGGAGAGAGGGAGCAGTACTTC.